These 5 T cell receptor beta chains share one sample of origin, sequenced in a study of cytomegalovirus exposure and HLA in healthy donors. TCRdb keeps only in-frame clones here, not all; method: immunoSEQ multiplex PCR. The top ten clones hold roughly 1.4% of a sample with roughly 120,000 clones, roughly 90% of them seen once. Source material: PBMCs. These receptors were obtained from a woman aged 30 to 39 in good health and CMV-seropositive.

V is TRBV9 and J is TRBJ1-6; 7 bases align to TRBD1. The CDR3 length is 13 residues. In germline, CDR1 is SGDLS, CDR2 YYNGEE. V dropped 4 bases and J dropped 10; count of bases not matched to a gene: 5. This chain's CDR3 is CASSPTGSSPLHF. The CDR3 DNA is TGTGCCAGCAGCCCGACAGGGTCCTCACCCCTCCACTTT.

The chain couples TRBV27 to TRBJ1-1, with 7 bases aligning to TRBD1. The trim removed 5 bases at V and 1 base at J, leaving 7 bases unmatched. The V gene's germline CDR1 is MNHEY and CDR2 SMNVEV (reference sequence). CDR3 length: 15 amino acids. CDR3 protein: CASSPSTGPNTEAFF. The CDR3 region has the DNA TGTGCCAGCAGTCCCTCGACAGGGCCGAACACTGAAGCTTTCTTT.

This chain connects TRBV6-1 to TRBJ1-1; weak D call: TRBD1 (5 bases). Trimming left V 7 bases short and J 1 base short, with 10 bases between. Germline values: CDR1 MNHNS, CDR2 SASEGT. The CDR3 loop spans 13 amino acids. This chain's CDR3 is CASNRQKNTEAFF. In nucleotides, the CDR3 is TGTGCCAGCAATCGACAGAAGAACACTGAAGCTTTCTTT.

The chain recombines TRBV11-2 with TRBJ2-2, with D perhaps TRBD2 (6 bases). In germline, CDR1 is SGHAT, CDR2 FQNNGV. The CDR3 contains 18 residues. The V end lost 1 base, the J end lost 2 bases, and 17 bases lay between the germline ends. For the CDR3, the DNA is TGTGCCAGCAGCTTAGTTCTCGGGACTCCCTCCAACACCGGGGAGCTGTTTTTT. Translated: CASSLVLGTPSNTGELFF. Together with reference TRBV11-2 and TRBJ2-2, the CDR3 gives the full variable domain: EAGVAQSPRYKIIEKRQSVAFWCNPISGHATLYWYQQILGQGPKLLIQFQNNGVVDDSQLPKDRFSAERLKGVDSTLKIQPAKLEDSAVYLCASSLVLGTPSNTGELFFGEGSRLTVL.

The chain combines TRBV29-1 with TRBJ2-2, with 8 bases lining up with TRBD1. Germline-derived CDR1 and CDR2 are SQVTM and ANQGSEA. The CDR3 totals 14 residues. The ends lost 4 bases at V and 5 bases at J; junction bases unmatched: 6. CDR3 residues: CSVGTGLGTGELFF. CDR3 in DNA: TGCAGCGTTGGGACAGGGCTGGGAACCGGGGAGCTGTTTTTT.